A selection of T cell receptor beta chains follows, all from one sample in a study of blood T cell repertoires in COVID-19. Assay: immunoSEQ multiplex PCR; the TCRdb copy retains only in-frame clones and omits some. There are about 210,000 clones in the sample; 80% occur only once, and 3.5% to 5.5% lies in the top ten. The sequenced sample was PBMCs or T cells enriched from blood (not recorded which). The receptors stem from a man aged 25-40 years with acute COVID-19. CDR3s leave out the opening cysteine and the closing phenylalanine or tryptophan. Rows may omit the clone size; those that give it use once, few, many or a size class.

j_call: TRBJ2-2; v_call: TRBV5-1; clone_size: NA; cdr3_aa: ASTRAGGSGELF
j_call: TRBJ2-7; v_call: TRBV29-1; clone_size: NA; cdr3_aa: SAAGGPSSYEQY
j_call: TRBJ1-2; v_call: TRBV30; clone_size: NA; cdr3_aa: AWSDQGRNYGYT
j_call: TRBJ1-5; v_call: TRBV24-1; clone_size: NA; cdr3_aa: ATSDFDSSQPQH
j_call: TRBJ1-2; v_call: TRBV28; clone_size: NA; cdr3_aa: ASSDLQGGYT
j_call: TRBJ1-1; v_call: TRBV29-1; clone_size: NA; cdr3_aa: SVVGQMNTEAF
j_call: TRBJ1-3; v_call: TRBV18; clone_size: NA; cdr3_aa: ASSPNPPGSSGNTIY
j_call: TRBJ1-2; v_call: TRBV11-2; clone_size: NA; cdr3_aa: ASSFSQGNGYT
j_call: TRBJ1-2; v_call: TRBV9; clone_size: NA; cdr3_aa: ASSPGTGGDNYGYT
j_call: TRBJ1-4; v_call: TRBV19; clone_size: few; cdr3_aa: ASSMGQGSEKLF
j_call: TRBJ2-7; v_call: TRBV9; clone_size: NA; cdr3_aa: ASSGQGAYEQY
j_call: TRBJ2-1; v_call: TRBV1; clone_size: NA; cdr3_aa: TSSQDPGSIKGEQF
j_call: TRBJ1-5; v_call: TRBV4-1; clone_size: NA; cdr3_aa: ASSQASGSLNQPQH
j_call: TRBJ2-2; v_call: TRBV5-1; clone_size: once; cdr3_aa: ASSLSGGPPGVGELF
j_call: TRBJ2-2; v_call: TRBV2; clone_size: NA; cdr3_aa: ASSVAGGNTGELF
j_call: TRBJ1-1; v_call: TRBV14; clone_size: NA; cdr3_aa: ASSLQGGNTEAF
j_call: TRBJ2-7; v_call: TRBV9; clone_size: NA; cdr3_aa: ASSVDAGKVYEQY
j_call: TRBJ2-7; v_call: TRBV3-1/TRBV3-2; clone_size: NA; cdr3_aa: ASSQLGREQY
j_call: TRBJ1-3; v_call: TRBV10-3; clone_size: NA; cdr3_aa: AISESSWFPGNTIY
j_call: TRBJ2-7; v_call: TRBV5-1; clone_size: NA; cdr3_aa: ASSSPEGRNEQY
j_call: TRBJ1-4; v_call: TRBV19; clone_size: NA; cdr3_aa: ASSGYKTGAEKLF
j_call: TRBJ1-5; v_call: TRBV5-1; clone_size: NA; cdr3_aa: ASSRSGTENQPQH
j_call: TRBJ1-5; v_call: TRBV27; clone_size: NA; cdr3_aa: ASRPLGGQPQH
j_call: TRBJ2-5; v_call: TRBV7-5; clone_size: NA; cdr3_aa: VRSFYRPNREETQY
j_call: TRBJ2-1; v_call: TRBV5-4; clone_size: NA; cdr3_aa: ASSSAAAYNEQF
j_call: TRBJ1-3; v_call: TRBV28; clone_size: NA; cdr3_aa: ASQTGGNSGNTIY
j_call: TRBJ2-4; v_call: TRBV7-9; clone_size: once; cdr3_aa: ASSPTSQGGIQY
j_call: TRBJ1-6; v_call: TRBV6-5; clone_size: NA; cdr3_aa: ASRGPAGGISPLH
j_call: TRBJ1-5; v_call: TRBV30; clone_size: NA; cdr3_aa: ATGNQPQH
j_call: TRBJ2-2; v_call: TRBV29-1; clone_size: few; cdr3_aa: SVPGASGGAVGTGELF
j_call: TRBJ1-6; v_call: TRBV6-5; clone_size: NA; cdr3_aa: ASSYSAGGVGSPLH
j_call: TRBJ1-2; v_call: TRBV27; clone_size: once; cdr3_aa: ASSQILGTGVNYGYT
j_call: TRBJ2-3; v_call: TRBV7-7; clone_size: NA; cdr3_aa: ASSLVSGVGSDTQY
j_call: TRBJ1-5; v_call: TRBV9; clone_size: NA; cdr3_aa: ASSPTPGTGVPQH
j_call: TRBJ1-2; v_call: TRBV5-6; clone_size: once; cdr3_aa: ASSPQDRIFHGYT
j_call: TRBJ1-5; v_call: TRBV4-2; clone_size: NA; cdr3_aa: ASSQGTGLKNQPQH
j_call: TRBJ1-2; v_call: TRBV19; clone_size: NA; cdr3_aa: ASSIVEGMTNYGYT
j_call: TRBJ1-6; v_call: TRBV7-3; clone_size: NA; cdr3_aa: ASSLGGNNNSPLH
j_call: TRBJ2-7; v_call: TRBV29-1; clone_size: NA; cdr3_aa: SAPVSGGLSYEQY
j_call: TRBJ2-7; v_call: TRBV20-1; clone_size: NA; cdr3_aa: SAADFEQY
j_call: TRBJ1-2; v_call: TRBV2; clone_size: NA; cdr3_aa: ASSERGADYGYT
j_call: TRBJ2-5; v_call: TRBV2; clone_size: NA; cdr3_aa: ASRGQVIGETQY
j_call: TRBJ1-6; v_call: TRBV10-3; clone_size: NA; cdr3_aa: AISEGDTYSPLH
j_call: TRBJ1-1; v_call: TRBV27; clone_size: NA; cdr3_aa: ASSLSGATEAF
j_call: TRBJ2-5; v_call: TRBV6-5; clone_size: NA; cdr3_aa: ASSSPQRDSQETQY
j_call: TRBJ1-6; v_call: TRBV23-1; clone_size: NA; cdr3_aa: ASITPGSRDCPPLH
j_call: TRBJ1-4; v_call: TRBV10-1; clone_size: NA; cdr3_aa: ASTAGTGYNEKLF
j_call: TRBJ1-4; v_call: TRBV28; clone_size: NA; cdr3_aa: ASSLLTGGDEKLF
j_call: TRBJ2-5; v_call: TRBV15; clone_size: NA; cdr3_aa: ATSRERAGRSETQY
j_call: TRBJ2-1; v_call: TRBV12-5; clone_size: NA; cdr3_aa: ASGLSAGNEQF
j_call: TRBJ1-4; v_call: TRBV27; clone_size: NA; cdr3_aa: ASSLGARTANEKLF
j_call: TRBJ1-5; v_call: TRBV3-1/TRBV3-2; clone_size: once; cdr3_aa: ASSQRTGNQPQH
j_call: TRBJ1-4; v_call: TRBV6-1; clone_size: NA; cdr3_aa: ASSEGTGLANEKLF
j_call: TRBJ1-1; v_call: TRBV28; clone_size: NA; cdr3_aa: ASSPDRGSTEAF